Below, 5 T cell receptor beta chains from the same sample are listed, as sequenced in a study of CD8 T cells in Susac syndrome. An input of roughly 0.45 to 1 ug of RNA was subjected to reverse transcription using random hexamers. Each CDR3 protein is one row after TCRdb ran MiXCR on the immunoSEQ multiplex PCR reads. The table has 100,000 to 150,000 distinct CDR3 sequences, around 94% seen once. Sequenced: CD8+ T cells from PBMCs. Receptors originate from a human donor with Susac syndrome.

The rearrangement uses TRBV7-9 and TRBJ2-7; no clear D gene. The CDR3 covers 12 residues. Germline CDR1 is SEHNR and CDR2 is FQNEAQ (reference sequence). V lost 3 bases to trimming and J lost 4 bases, with 7 bases between them. The CDR3 bases are TGTGCCAGCAGCTTCAATGGGTACGAGCAGTACTTC. This codes for CASSFNGYEQYF.

The V gene is TRBV2, the J gene TRBJ2-1; D is undetermined. The CDR3 is made up of 16 amino acids. The germline V gene encodes CDR1 SNHLY and CDR2 FYNNEI. The V gene lost 4 bases and the J gene lost 4 bases, with 17 bases spanning the gap. The CDR3 nucleotides are TGTGCCAGCAGTGCCGAAACAGACCCTTTTTACAATGAGCAGTTCTTC. This codes for CASSAETDPFYNEQFF.

CDR3 amino acids: CASSQDLDPPPTNEQFF. CDR3 DNA: TGTGCCAGCAGCCAAGATCTGGACCCACCGCCAACGAATGAGCAGTTCTTC. V is TRBV3-1 and J is TRBJ2-1, with D unclear. Germline assignment: CDR1 LGHDT and CDR2 YNNKEL (reference sequence). Deletions cut 0 bases from V and 7 bases from J, with 19 bases between. This CDR3 comprises 17 residues.

The chain uses TRBV3-1 and TRBJ2-3; D unclear. Germline CDR1 LGHDT, CDR2 YNNKEL (reference sequence). Trimming removed 4 bases from V and 6 bases from J, with 20 bases in between. CDR3 length equals 16 residues. Here the CDR3 DNA reads TGTGCCAGCAGCCCCTGGGGTACCGGTCTCCCCGATACGCAGTATTTT. This sequence encodes CASSPWGTGLPDTQYF.

The V gene is TRBV30, the J gene TRBJ2-1; 10 bases map to TRBD2. CDR1 GTSNPN and CDR2 SVGIG come from the germline V gene (reference sequence). V lost 0 bases, J lost 4 bases, and 3 bases stayed unmatched. The CDR3 covers 15 residues. The CDR3 DNA follows: TGTGCCTGGAGTGTGTTTAGCGGGGGGTACAATGAGCAGTTCTTC. Translated: CAWSVFSGGYNEQFF.